This T cell receptor (beta chain) was documented in a study of shared clonotypes between healthy human individuals. The germline gives CDR1 MNHEY, CDR2 SMNVEV (reference sequence). This CDR3 region has 13 residues. Trimming stripped 1 base from V and 7 bases from J, with 10 bases between. Measured with immunoSEQ multiplex PCR; TCRdb has only the in-frame clones, and not every one. The sample has around 650,000 clones, about 95% seen once. In the naive CD8 group, cells lacked CD45RO and were positively selected for CCR7, so terminally differentiated effector memory CD45RA+ cells were left out. The chain joins TRBV27 to TRBJ1-1; D possibly corresponds to TRBD1 (5 bases). The origin of this receptor is a woman aged 25-40 years in good health. Sequencing was carried out using naive CD8+ T cells sorted from blood. Here the CDR3 reads CASSLWGGDEAFF. The CDR3 bases are TGTGCCAGCAGTTTATGGGGGGGAGATGAAGCTTTCTTT.